The 15 T cell receptor beta chains in this list originate from one sample, sequenced in a study of shared clonotypes between healthy human individuals. The data were produced by immunoSEQ multiplex PCR, yet TCRdb's version contains in-frame clones alone and is incomplete. The repertoire holds 400,000 to 600,000 clones, with about 79% as singletons. Sequenced input: PBMCs. The receptor source for this set is a woman aged 40 to 55 in good health. Some clones in this sample may be carry-over from other donors' samples.

CDR3 coding DNA: TGTGCCAGCTCACGAGTCGGGGAAAGCACAGATACGCAGTATTTT. Amino acid sequence: CASSRVGESTDTQYF. The chain uses TRBV18 and TRBJ2-3; a possible D gene is TRBD2 (5 bases). Deletions cut 4 bases from V and 0 bases from J, with 11 bases between. CDR3 length: 15 residues. Germline V gene data show CDR1 as KGHSH and CDR2 as LQKENI.

The V gene is TRBV6-5, the J gene TRBJ2-3; D uncertain. Trimming shortened V by 2 bases and J by 2 bases, and 11 bases separated the two germline ends. CDR3 size: 15 residues. CDR1 is MNHEY and CDR2 is SVGAGI in the germline V gene. In DNA form, the CDR3 reads TGTGCCAGCAGTTACGTCGGTGGATCCACAGATACGCAGTATTTT. Its protein product is CASSYVGGSTDTQYF.

The J gene is TRBJ2-5, the V gene TRBV5-1; a possible D gene is TRBD1 (5 bases). Germline loops: CDR1 SGHRS, CDR2 YFSETQ. Trimming stripped 0 bases from V and 1 base from J, with 10 bases between. This CDR3 has 15 amino acids. The CDR3 protein is CASSLVGQAQETQYF. The CDR3 nucleotides read TGCGCCAGCAGCTTGGTGGGGCAGGCCCAAGAGACCCAGTACTTC.

This clone showed up just once. A much bigger clone sits one base away, suggesting this may be a read error. CDR3 DNA sequence: TGTGTCAGCAGCTTAGGGACAGGGAATCAGCCCCAGCATTTT. Its translation: CVSSLGTGNQPQHF. This chain uses TRBV7-9 with TRBJ1-5, with 9 nucleotides matching TRBD1. The germline V gene has CDR1 SEHNR and CDR2 FQNEAQ (reference sequence). This CDR3 region has 14 residues.

The chain employs TRBV27 and TRBJ1-2, with 8 bases matching TRBD1. This CDR3 contains 14 residues. The germline CDR1 and CDR2 sequences are MNHEY and SMNVEV (reference sequence). Germline trimming cut 5 bases from V and 8 bases from J; bases unmatched to any gene: 10. The CDR3 DNA follows: TGTGCCAGCAGTGCCCGACAGGGGACGGGGGGCTACACCTTC. Its translation is CASSARQGTGGYTF.

The chain uses TRBV7-2 and TRBJ2-1, with TRBD2 identical over 11 bases. V shed 5 bases and J 6 bases; nucleotides not matched to a gene: 6. CDR3 size: 15 residues. The V gene's germline CDR1 is SGHTA and CDR2 FQGNSA. CDR3 sequence reads: CASSKRLAGLNEQFF. In DNA form, the CDR3 reads TGTGCCAGCAGCAAGAGACTAGCGGGGCTCAATGAGCAGTTCTTC. Full variable domain (rest looked up from reference TRBV7-2 and TRBJ2-1): GAGVSQSPSNKVTEKGKDVELRCDPISGHTALYWYRQSLGQGLEFLIYFQGNSAPDKSGLPSDRFSAERTGGSVSTLTIQRTQQEDSAVYLCASSKRLAGLNEQFFGPGTRLTVL.

On this clone: The junction shows a germline mismatch at one end, possibly a read error. This chain links TRBV2 with TRBJ1-2; TRBD1 is a possible D gene (6 bases). CDR3 length: 12 amino acids. The V gene's germline CDR1 is SNHLY and CDR2 FYNNEI. The CDR3, as DNA: TGTGCCAGCAGCCCTCAGGGGTTAGGCTACGCCTTC. Protein sequence: CASSPQGLGYAF.

Regarding this clone: This sample also contains other DNA sequences that code for the same CDR3. The V gene is TRBV6-1, the J gene TRBJ2-7; D unresolved. V lost 1 base, J lost 4 bases, and 5 bases lay in between. There are 12 residues in the CDR3. Per germline, CDR1 MNHNS and CDR2 SASEGT. CDR3 in DNA: TGTGCCAGCAGTGAAGGTGTTTACGAGCAGTACTTC. Translated: CASSEGVYEQYF.

This clone was found a few times. V is TRBV11-2 and J is TRBJ2-5; the match to TRBD2 covers 8 bases. Near its end, the DNA agrees better with TRBJ2-7, so the J call may be wrong. The V gene's germline CDR1 is SGHAT and CDR2 FQNNGV. The CDR3 runs to 14 residues. CDR3 nucleotide sequence: TGTGCCAGCAGCTTACCCGGGACTAGCTACGAGCAGTACTTC. It encodes CASSLPGTSYEQYF.

This chain joins TRBV7-2 and TRBJ1-2; perhaps TRBD1 as D (5 bases). Looked up from germline, CDR1 is SGHTA and CDR2 is FQGNSA. There are 14 residues in the CDR3. V was cut by 7 bases and J by 4 bases, with 16 bases left in between. The CDR3 DNA reads TGTGCCAGCACCACCCTGGGACTCACCTATGGCTACACCTTC. Translating gives CASTTLGLTYGYTF.

The V call is TRBV28, the J call TRBJ1-4; 9 bases line up with TRBD1. The germline V gene encodes CDR1 MDHEN and CDR2 SYDVKM. The CDR3 covers 14 residues. Germline trimming cut 6 bases from V and 5 bases from J; bases unmatched to any gene: 4. The CDR3 protein is CASSRTGENEKLFF. The DNA for the CDR3 is TGTGCCAGCAGCCGGACAGGGGAAAATGAAAAACTGTTTTTT.

The rearrangement joins TRBV28 to TRBJ1-2; TRBD1 might be the D (6 bases). V was trimmed by 4 bases and J by 4 bases, leaving 16 bases between them. This CDR3 comprises 15 residues. Germline CDR1 reads MDHEN; CDR2 reads SYDVKM. The CDR3 loop reads CASSSTGAGFYGYTF. The CDR3 DNA reads as TGTGCCAGCAGTTCCACGGGGGCGGGGTTCTATGGCTACACCTTC.

This clone was recorded a few times. CDR3 bases: TGTGCCAGTAGTAGAACAGACGGGGAGACCCAGTACTTC. Translation: CASSRTDGETQYF. The J gene is TRBJ2-5, the V gene TRBV19; no clear D. Deletions cut 4 bases from V and 5 bases from J, with 11 bases between. Germline lookup yields CDR1 LNHDA and CDR2 SQIVND (reference sequence). CDR3 length: 13 amino acids.

This clone is a singleton in its sample. V is TRBV18 and J is TRBJ2-3; 9 positions agree with TRBD1. Unmatched junction bases numbered 7, after V lost 0 bases and J lost 0 bases. The germline gives CDR1 KGHSH, CDR2 LQKENI. The CDR3 covers 18 residues. The CDR3 DNA reads as TGTGCCAGCTCACCACCGCGGGTTGGGACAGGGAGCACAGATACGCAGTATTTT. Translating it yields CASSPPRVGTGSTDTQYF. Looking up the rest from reference TRBV18 and TRBJ2-3 gives the full variable domain: NAGVMQNPRHLVRRRGQEARLRCSPMKGHSHVYWYRQLPEEGLKFMVYLQKENIIDESGMPKERFSAEFPKEGPSILRIQQVVRGDSAAYFCASSPPRVGTGSTDTQYFGPGTRLTVL.

This clone was counted many times. V gene TRBV19 combines with J gene TRBJ2-7; TRBD1 might be the D (6 bases). Germline V gives CDR1 LNHDA, CDR2 SQIVND (reference sequence). The V end lost 4 bases, the J end lost 7 bases, and 11 bases lay between the germline ends. The CDR3 contains 12 residues. As DNA, the CDR3 is TGTGCCAGTAGTAGGGGGCCGTCGGAGCAGTACTTC. Protein sequence: CASSRGPSEQYF.